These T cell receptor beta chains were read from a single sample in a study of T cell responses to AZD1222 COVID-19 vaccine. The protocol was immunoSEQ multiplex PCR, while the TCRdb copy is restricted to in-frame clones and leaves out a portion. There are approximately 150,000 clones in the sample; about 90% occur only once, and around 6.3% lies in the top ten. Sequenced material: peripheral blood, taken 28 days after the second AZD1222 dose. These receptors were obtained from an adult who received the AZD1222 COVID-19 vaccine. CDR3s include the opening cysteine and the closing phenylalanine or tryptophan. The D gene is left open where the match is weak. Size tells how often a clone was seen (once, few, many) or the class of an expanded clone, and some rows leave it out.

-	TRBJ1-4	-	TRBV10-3	CAISESQRGNEKLFF	TGTGCCATCAGTGAGTCCCAGCGGGGAAATGAAAAACTGTTTTTT
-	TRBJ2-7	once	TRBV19	CASSIQGGKSYEQYF	TGTGCCAGTAGTATCCAGGGAGGAAAGTCCTACGAGCAGTACTTC
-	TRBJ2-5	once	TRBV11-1	CASSLYAETQYF	TGTGCCAGCAGCTTATATGCGGAGACCCAGTACTTC
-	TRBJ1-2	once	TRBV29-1	CSVGSAANYGYTF	TGCAGCGTTGGGTCAGCCGCTAACTATGGCTACACCTTC
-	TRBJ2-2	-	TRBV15	CATSSWAGTGELFF	TGTGCCACCAGTTCCTGGGCTGGCACCGGGGAGCTGTTTTTT
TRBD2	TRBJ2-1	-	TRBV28	CASSFGGSSYNEQFF	TGTGCCAGCAGTTTCGGGGGGAGCTCCTACAATGAGCAGTTCTTC
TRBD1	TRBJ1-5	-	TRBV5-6	CASSLSPGQGGNQPQHF	TGTGCCAGCAGCTTGAGCCCCGGGCAGGGGGGAAATCAGCCCCAGCATTTT
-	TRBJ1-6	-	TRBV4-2	CASSQGGSRDSPLHF	TGTGCCAGCAGCCAAGGGGGAAGCAGGGATTCACCCCTCCACTTT
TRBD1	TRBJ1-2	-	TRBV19	CASSIGSLDRARLYGYTF	TGTGCCAGTAGTATAGGGTCTCTGGACAGGGCAAGACTCTATGGCTACACCTTC
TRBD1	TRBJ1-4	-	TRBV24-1	CATSDARQGGSNEKLFF	TGTGCCACCAGTGATGCCCGACAGGGGGGTTCTAATGAAAAACTGTTTTTT
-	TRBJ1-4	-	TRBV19	CASSMVSTGWEKLFF	TGTGCCAGTAGTATGGTGAGCACAGGCTGGGAAAAACTGTTTTTT
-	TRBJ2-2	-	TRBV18	CASSPPNHGGMTGELFF	TGTGCCAGCTCACCACCCAATCATGGGGGTATGACCGGGGAGCTGTTTTTT
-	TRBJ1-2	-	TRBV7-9	CASSNTNYGYTF	TGTGCCAGCAGCAACACCAACTATGGCTACACCTTC
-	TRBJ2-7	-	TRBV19	CASSITSSYEQYF	TGTGCCAGTAGTATCACTAGCTCCTACGAGCAGTACTTC
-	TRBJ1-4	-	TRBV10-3	CAISEPAFGEKLFF	TGTGCCATCAGTGAGCCGGCGTTTGGAGAAAAACTGTTTTTT
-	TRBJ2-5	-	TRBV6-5	CASSSEGAGQETQYF	TGTGCCAGCAGTTCGGAGGGAGCGGGCCAAGAGACCCAGTACTTC
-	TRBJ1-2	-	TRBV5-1	CASSSQSNYGYTF	TGCGCCAGCAGCTCTCAATCTAACTATGGCTACACCTTC